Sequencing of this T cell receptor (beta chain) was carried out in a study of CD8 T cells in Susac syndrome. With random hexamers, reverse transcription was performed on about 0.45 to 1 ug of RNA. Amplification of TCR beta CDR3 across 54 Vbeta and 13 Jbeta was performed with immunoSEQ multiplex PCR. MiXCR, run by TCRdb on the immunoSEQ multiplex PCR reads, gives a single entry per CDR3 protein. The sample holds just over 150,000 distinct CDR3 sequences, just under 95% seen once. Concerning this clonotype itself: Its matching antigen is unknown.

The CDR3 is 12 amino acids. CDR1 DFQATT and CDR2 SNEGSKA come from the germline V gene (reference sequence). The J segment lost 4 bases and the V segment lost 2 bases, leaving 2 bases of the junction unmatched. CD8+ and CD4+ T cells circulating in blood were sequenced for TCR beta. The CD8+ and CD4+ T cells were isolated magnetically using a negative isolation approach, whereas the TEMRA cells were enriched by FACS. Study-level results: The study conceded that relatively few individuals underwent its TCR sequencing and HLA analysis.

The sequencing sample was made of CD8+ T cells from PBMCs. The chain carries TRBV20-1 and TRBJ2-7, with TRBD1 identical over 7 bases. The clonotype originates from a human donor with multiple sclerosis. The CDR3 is CSARLRGYEQYF. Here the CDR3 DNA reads TGCAGTGCTAGACTCAGGGGGTACGAGCAGTACTTC.